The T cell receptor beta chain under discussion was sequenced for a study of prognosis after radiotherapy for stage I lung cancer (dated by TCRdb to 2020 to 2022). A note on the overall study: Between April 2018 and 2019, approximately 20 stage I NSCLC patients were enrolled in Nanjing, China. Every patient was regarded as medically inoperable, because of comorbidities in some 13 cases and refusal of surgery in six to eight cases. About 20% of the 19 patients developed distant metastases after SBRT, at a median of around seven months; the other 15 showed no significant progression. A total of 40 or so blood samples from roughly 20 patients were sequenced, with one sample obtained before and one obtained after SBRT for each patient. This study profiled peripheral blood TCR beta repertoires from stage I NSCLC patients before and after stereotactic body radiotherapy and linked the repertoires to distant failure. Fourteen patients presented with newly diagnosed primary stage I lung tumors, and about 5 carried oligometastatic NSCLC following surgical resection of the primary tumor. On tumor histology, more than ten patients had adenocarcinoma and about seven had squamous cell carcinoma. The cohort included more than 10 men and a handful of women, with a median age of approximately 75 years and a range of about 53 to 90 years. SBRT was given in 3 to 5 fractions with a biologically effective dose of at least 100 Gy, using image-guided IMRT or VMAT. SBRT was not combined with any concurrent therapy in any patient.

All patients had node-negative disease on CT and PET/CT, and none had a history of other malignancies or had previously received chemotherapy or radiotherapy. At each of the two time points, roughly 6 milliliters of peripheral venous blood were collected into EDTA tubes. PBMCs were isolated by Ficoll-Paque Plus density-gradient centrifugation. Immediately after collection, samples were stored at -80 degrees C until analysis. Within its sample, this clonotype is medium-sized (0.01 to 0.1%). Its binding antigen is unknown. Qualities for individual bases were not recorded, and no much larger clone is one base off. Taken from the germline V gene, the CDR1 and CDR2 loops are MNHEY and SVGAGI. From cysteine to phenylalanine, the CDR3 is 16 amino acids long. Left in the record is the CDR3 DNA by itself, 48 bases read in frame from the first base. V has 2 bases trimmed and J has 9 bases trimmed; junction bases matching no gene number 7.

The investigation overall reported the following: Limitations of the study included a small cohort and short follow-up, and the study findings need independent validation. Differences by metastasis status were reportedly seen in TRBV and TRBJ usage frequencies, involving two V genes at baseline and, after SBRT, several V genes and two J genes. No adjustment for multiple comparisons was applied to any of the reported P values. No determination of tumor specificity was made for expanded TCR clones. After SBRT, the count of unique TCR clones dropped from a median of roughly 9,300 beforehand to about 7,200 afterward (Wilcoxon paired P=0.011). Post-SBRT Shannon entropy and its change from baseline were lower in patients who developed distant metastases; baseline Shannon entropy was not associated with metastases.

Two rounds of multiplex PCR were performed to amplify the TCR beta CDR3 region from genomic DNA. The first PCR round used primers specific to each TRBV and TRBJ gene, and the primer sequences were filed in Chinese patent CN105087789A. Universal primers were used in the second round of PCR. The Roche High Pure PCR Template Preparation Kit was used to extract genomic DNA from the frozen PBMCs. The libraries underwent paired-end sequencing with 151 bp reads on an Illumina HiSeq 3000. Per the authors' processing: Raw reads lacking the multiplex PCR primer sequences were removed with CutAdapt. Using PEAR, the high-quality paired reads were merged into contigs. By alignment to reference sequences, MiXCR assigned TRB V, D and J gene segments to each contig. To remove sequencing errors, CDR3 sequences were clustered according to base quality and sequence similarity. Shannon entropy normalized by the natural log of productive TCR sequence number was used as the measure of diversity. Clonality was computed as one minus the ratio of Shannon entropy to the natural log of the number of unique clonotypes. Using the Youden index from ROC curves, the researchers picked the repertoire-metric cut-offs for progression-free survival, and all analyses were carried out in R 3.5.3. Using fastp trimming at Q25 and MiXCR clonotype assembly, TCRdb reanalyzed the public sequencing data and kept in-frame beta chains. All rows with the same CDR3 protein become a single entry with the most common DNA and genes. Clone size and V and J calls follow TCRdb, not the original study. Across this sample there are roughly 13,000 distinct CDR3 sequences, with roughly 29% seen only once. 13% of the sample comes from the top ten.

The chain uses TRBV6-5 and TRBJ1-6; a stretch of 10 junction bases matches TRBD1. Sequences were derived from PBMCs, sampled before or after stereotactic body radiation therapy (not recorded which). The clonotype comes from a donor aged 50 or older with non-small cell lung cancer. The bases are TGTGCCAGCAGTTACAACCGGGACAGGGGTTCTTCACCCCTCCACTTT. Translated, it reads CASSYNRDRGSSPLHF.